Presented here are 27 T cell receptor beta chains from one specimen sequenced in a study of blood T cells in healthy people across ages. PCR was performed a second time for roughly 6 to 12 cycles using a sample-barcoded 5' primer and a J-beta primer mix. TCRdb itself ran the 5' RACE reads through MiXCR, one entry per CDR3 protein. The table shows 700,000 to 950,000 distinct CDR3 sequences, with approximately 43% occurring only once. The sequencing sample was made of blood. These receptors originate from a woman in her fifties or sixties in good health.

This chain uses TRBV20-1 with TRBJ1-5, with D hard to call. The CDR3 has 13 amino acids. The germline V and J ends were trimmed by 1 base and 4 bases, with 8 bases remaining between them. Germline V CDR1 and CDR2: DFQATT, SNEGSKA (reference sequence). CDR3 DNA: TGCAGTGCTAGAGCGACCTTGAATCAGCCCCAGCATTTT. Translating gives CSARATLNQPQHF.

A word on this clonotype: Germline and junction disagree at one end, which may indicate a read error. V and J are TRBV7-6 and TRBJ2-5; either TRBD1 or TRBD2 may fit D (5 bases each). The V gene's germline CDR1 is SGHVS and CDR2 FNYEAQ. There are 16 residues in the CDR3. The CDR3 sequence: CASSNPGTWAKESQYF. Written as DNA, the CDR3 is TGTGCCAGCTCCAACCCGGGGACCTGGGCCAAAGAGTCCCAGTACTTC.

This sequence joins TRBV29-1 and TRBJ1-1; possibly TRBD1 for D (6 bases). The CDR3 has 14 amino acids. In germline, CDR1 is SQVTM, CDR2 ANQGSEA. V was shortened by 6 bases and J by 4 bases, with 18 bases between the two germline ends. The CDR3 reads CSVTHRATSTEAFF. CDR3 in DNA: TGCAGCGTGACCCACAGGGCTACCTCCACTGAAGCTTTCTTT.

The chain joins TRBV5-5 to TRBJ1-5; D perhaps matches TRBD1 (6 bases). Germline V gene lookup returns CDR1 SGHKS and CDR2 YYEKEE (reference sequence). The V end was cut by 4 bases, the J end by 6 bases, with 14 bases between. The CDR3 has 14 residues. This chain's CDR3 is CASSPGGVGQPQHF. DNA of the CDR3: TGTGCCAGCAGCCCGGGGGGCGTTGGTCAGCCCCAGCATTTT. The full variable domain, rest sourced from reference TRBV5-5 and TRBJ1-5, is DAGVTQSPTHLIKTRGQQVTLRCSPISGHKSVSWYQQVLGQGPQFIFQYYEKEERGRGNFPDRFSARQFPNYSSELNVNALLLGDSALYLCASSPGGVGQPQHFGDGTRLSIL.

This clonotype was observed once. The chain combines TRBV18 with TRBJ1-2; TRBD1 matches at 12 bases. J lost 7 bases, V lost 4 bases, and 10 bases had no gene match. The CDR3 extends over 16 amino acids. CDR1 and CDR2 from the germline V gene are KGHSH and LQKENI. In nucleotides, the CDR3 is TGTGCCAGCTCACGAGGTTTCCGGGACAGGGGGCTTGGCTACACCTTC. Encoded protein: CASSRGFRDRGLGYTF.

This CDR3 reads CASGNGGSSYEQYF. CDR3 sequence (DNA): TGTGCCAGCGGAAATGGCGGGAGCTCCTACGAGCAGTACTTC. This chain links TRBV7-9 with TRBJ2-7, with TRBD2 identical over 7 bases. Unmatched junction bases numbered 7, after V lost 8 bases and J lost 0 bases. Germline lookup yields CDR1 SEHNR and CDR2 FQNEAQ (reference sequence). This CDR3 contains 14 residues.

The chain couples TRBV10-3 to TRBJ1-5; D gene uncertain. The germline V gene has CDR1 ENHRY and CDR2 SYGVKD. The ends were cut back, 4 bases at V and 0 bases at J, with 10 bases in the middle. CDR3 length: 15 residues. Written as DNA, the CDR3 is TGTGCCATCAGTGCGGCGACGGATAGCAATCAGCCCCAGCATTTT. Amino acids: CAISAATDSNQPQHF.

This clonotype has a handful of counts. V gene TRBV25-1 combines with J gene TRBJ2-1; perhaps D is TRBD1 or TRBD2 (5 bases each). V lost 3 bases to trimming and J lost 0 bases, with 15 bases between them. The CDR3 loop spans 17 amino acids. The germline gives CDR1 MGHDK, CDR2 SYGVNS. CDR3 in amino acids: CASSDNEGYYSYNEQFF. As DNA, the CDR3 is TGTGCCAGCAGTGATAATGAGGGGTACTACTCCTACAATGAGCAGTTCTTC.

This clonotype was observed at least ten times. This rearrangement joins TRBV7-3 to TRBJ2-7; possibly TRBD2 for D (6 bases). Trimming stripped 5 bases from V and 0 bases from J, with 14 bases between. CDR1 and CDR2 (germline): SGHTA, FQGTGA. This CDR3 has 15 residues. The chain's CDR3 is CASSPGGLNSYEQYF. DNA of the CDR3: TGTGCCAGCAGCCCTGGCGGACTAAACTCCTACGAGCAGTACTTC.

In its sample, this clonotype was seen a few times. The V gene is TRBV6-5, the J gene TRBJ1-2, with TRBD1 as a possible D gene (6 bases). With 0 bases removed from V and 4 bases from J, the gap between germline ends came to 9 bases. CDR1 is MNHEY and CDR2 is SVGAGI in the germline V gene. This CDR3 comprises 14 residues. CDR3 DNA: TGTGCCAGCAGTTACTCCGGACAGCTCTATGGCTACACCTTC. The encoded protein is CASSYSGQLYGYTF.

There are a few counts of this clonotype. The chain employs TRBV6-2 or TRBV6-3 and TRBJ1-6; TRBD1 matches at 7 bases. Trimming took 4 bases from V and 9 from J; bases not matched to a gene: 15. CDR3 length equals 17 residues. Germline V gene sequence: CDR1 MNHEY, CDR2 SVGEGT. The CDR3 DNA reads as TGTGCCAGCAGTTTCATACAGGGGCGAGACCGTGGTTCACCCCTCCACTTT. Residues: CASSFIQGRDRGSPLHF.

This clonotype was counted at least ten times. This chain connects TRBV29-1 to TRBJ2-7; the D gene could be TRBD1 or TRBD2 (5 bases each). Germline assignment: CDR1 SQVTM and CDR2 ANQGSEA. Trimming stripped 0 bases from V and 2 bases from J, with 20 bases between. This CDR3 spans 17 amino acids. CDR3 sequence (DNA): TGCAGCGTTGAAGAGAGACAGTCCTACGGGGACCCCTACGAGCAGTACTTC. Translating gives CSVEERQSYGDPYEQYF.

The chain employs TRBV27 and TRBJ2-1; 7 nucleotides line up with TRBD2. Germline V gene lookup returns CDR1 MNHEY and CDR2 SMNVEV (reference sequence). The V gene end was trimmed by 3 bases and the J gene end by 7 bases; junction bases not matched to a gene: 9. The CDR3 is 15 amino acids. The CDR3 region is CASSFLERGVNEQFF. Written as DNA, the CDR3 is TGTGCCAGCAGTTTTCTGGAGCGGGGTGTGAATGAGCAGTTCTTC.

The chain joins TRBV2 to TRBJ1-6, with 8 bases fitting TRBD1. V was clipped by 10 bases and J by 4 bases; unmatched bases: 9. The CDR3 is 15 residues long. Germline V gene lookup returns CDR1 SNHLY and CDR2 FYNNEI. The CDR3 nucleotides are TGTGCCACCGAGGCAGGGGGCGGTTATAATTCACCCCTCCACTTT. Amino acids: CATEAGGGYNSPLHF.

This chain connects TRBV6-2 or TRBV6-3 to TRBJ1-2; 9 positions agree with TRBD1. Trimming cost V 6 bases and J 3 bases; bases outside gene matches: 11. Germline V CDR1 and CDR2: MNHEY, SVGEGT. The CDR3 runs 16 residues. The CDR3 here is CASRPWRDRVDYGYTF. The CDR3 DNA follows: TGTGCCAGCAGACCCTGGCGGGACAGGGTGGACTATGGCTACACCTTC.

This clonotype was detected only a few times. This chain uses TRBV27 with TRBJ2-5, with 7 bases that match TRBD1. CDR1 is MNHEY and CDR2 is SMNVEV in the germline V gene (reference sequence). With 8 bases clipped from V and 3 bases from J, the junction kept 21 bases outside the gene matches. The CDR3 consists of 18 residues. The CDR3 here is CASGRTGRRRTGEETQYF. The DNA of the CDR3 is TGTGCCAGCGGACGGACAGGACGACGTCGAACCGGGGAAGAGACCCAGTACTTC.

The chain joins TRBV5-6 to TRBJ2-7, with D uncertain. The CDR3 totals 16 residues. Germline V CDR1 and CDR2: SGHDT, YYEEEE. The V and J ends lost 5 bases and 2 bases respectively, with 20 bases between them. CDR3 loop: CASRSRLPVQTYEQYF. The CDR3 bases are TGTGCCAGCAGGTCGCGGCTCCCCGTCCAAACCTACGAGCAGTACTTC.

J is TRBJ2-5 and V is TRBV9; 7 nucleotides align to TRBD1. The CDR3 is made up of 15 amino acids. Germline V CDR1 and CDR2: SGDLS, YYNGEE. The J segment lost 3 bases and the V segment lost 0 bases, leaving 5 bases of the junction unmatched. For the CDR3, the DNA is TGTGCCAGCAGCGTAGGTGGGACAGCTGAAGAGACCCAGTACTTC. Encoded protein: CASSVGGTAEETQYF.

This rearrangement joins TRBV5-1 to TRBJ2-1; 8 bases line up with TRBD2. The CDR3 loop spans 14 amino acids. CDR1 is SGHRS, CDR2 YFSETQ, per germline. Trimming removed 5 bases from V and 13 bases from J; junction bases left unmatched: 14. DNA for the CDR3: TGCGCCAGCAGTGGAGATAGCGGGGCAGAGACCCAGTTCTTC. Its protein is CASSGDSGAETQFF.

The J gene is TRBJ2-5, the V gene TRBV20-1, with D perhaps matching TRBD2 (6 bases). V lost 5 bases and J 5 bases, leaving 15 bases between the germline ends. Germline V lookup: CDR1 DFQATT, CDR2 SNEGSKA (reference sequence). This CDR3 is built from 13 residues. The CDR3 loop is CSAGTPTVETQYF. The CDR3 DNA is TGCAGTGCTGGGACTCCTACGGTGGAGACCCAGTACTTC.

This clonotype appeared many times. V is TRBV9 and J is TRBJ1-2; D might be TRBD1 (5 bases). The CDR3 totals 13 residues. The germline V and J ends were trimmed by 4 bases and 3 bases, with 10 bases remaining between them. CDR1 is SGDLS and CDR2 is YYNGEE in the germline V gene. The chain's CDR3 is CASSFREDYGYTF. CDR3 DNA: TGTGCCAGCAGCTTCAGGGAGGACTATGGCTACACCTTC.

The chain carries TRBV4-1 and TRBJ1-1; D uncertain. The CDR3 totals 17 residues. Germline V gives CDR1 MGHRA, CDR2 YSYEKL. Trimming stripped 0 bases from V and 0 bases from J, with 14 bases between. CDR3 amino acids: CASSQDSQAPMNTEAFF. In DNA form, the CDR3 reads TGCGCCAGCAGCCAAGATTCGCAGGCGCCTATGAACACTGAAGCTTTCTTT.

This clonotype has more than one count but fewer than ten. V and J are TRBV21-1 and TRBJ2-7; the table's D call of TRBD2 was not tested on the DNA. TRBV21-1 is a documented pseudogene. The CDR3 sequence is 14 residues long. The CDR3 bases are TGTGCCAGCAGCAAACGTGGGAGGGGCTACGAGCAGTACTTC. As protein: CASSKRGRGYEQYF.

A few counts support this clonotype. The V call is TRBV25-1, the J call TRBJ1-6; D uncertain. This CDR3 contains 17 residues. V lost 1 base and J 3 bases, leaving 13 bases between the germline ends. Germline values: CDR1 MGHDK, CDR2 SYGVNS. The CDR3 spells CASSEFGVSDYNSPLHF. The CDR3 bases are TGTGCCAGCAGTGAATTTGGGGTATCTGACTATAATTCACCCCTCCACTTT.

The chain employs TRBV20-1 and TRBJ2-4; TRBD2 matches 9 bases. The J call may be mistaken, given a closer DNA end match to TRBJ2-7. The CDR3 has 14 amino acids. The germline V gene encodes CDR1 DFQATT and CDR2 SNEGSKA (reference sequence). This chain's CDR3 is CSARDGTSNYEQYF. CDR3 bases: TGCAGTGCTAGAGATGGGACTAGCAATTACGAGCAGTACTTC.

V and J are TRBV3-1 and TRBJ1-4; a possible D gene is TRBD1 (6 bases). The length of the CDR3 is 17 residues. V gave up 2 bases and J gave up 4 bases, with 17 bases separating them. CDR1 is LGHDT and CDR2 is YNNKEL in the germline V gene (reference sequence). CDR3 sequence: CASSQTNRAIGNEKLFF. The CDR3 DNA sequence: TGTGCCAGCAGCCAAACAAACAGGGCCATTGGTAATGAAAAACTGTTTTTT.

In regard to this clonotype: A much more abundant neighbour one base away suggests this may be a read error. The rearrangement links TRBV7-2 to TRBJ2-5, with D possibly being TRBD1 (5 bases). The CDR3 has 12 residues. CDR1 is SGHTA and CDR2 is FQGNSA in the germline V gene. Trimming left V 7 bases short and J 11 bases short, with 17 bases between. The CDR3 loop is CASTPGYNEQYF. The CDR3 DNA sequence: TGTGCCAGCACCCCAGGGTACAATGAGCAGTACTTC.